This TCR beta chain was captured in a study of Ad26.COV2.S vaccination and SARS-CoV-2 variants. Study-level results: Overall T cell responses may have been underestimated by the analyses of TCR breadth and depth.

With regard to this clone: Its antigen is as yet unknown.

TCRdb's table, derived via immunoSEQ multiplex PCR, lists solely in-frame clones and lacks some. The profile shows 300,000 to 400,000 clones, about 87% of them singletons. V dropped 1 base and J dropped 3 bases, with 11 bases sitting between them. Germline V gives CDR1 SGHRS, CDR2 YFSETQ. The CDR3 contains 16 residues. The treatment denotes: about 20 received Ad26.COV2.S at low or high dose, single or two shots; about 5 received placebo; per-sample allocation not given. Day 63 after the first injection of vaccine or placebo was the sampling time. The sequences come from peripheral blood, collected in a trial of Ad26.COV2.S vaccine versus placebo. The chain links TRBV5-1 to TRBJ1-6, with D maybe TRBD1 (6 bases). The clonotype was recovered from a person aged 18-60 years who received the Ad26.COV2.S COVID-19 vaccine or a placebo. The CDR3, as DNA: TGCGCCAGCAGCTTGAACCGGGACAACTATAATTCACCCCTCCACTTT. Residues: CASSLNRDNYNSPLHF.